This record looks at one T cell receptor (beta chain) sequence and its context. This CDR3 has 16 residues. V was shortened by 2 bases and J by 0 bases, with 15 bases between the two germline ends. CDR1 SGHDT and CDR2 YYEEEE come from the germline V gene. A J-beta primer mix and a sample-barcoded 5' primer were used in a second PCR of roughly 7 to 12 cycles. TCRdb fed the 5' RACE reads into MiXCR, producing one record per CDR3 protein. The sample consists of more than 550,000 distinct CDR3 sequences, about a fifth of them appearing once. The sample originates from a study of blood T cells in healthy people across ages. Study information: Through template switching, about one barcoded beta molecule was captured per two T cells, as measured in model experiments.

The sequenced material came from blood. The rearrangement joins TRBV5-6 to TRBJ2-7, with unresolved D. The source of this sequence is a man between 65 and 85 years old in good health. CDR3: CASSLFSRTSSYEQYF. For the CDR3, the DNA is TGTGCCAGCAGCTTATTCAGCCGAACCAGCTCCTACGAGCAGTACTTC.